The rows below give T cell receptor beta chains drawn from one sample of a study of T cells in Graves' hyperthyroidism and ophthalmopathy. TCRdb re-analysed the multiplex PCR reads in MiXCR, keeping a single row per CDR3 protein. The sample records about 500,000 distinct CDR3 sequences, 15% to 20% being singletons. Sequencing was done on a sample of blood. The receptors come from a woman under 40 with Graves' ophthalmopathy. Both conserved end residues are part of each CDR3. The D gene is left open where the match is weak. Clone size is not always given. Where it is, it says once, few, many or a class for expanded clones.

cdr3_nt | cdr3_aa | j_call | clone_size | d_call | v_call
TGTGCCAGCTCACCACTCCAGGGTGGCACTGAAGCTTTCTTT | CASSPLQGGTEAFF | TRBJ1-1 | many | - | TRBV18
TGTGCCAGCAGAACCGACTTTTGGGACTTAGCGGAGAACACAGATACGCAGTATTTT | CASRTDFWDLAENTDTQYF | TRBJ2-3 | many | - | TRBV6-2/TRBV6-3
TGTGCCAGCAGGCGGGTTCTCTCCTACGAGCAGTACTTC | CASRRVLSYEQYF | TRBJ2-7 | many | - | TRBV11-2
TGCAGCGTGGGTGAGACAGGGGGCGAGCAGTACTTC | CSVGETGGEQYF | TRBJ2-7 | - | TRBD1 | TRBV29-1
TGTGCCAGCAGTTACACCCGACAGGGTCTGTACTTC | CASSYTRQGLYF | TRBJ2-5 | few | TRBD1 | TRBV6-2/TRBV6-3
TGTGCCAGCAGACCCGGGACAGGGGCTATACATTCACCCCTCCACTTT | CASRPGTGAIHSPLHF | TRBJ1-6 | - | TRBD1 | TRBV7-2
TGTGCCAGCAGCCCAAGTACAGTGGAAATTGAGCAGTTCTTC | CASSPSTVEIEQFF | TRBJ2-1 | few | - | TRBV4-2
TGTGCCAGCAAGGGGACAGGGGCAGACACTGGGGCTTTCTTT | CASKGTGADTGAFF | TRBJ1-1 | - | TRBD1 | TRBV2
TGCAGTGCTATATTTTCCGGGACAAGTAATTCACCCCTCCACTTT | CSAIFSGTSNSPLHF | TRBJ1-6 | - | - | TRBV20-1
TGCACTGCTAAGGACAGGGGACAGGATGGCTACACCTTC | CTAKDRGQDGYTF | TRBJ1-2 | few | TRBD1 | TRBV20-1
TGTGCCACCACCCCACAGTGGAGTAACTATGGCTACACCTTC | CATTPQWSNYGYTF | TRBJ1-2 | many | - | TRBV9
TGTGCCAGCAGTTTTTCGGGTGGAGAGACGGGGCAGTTCTTC | CASSFSGGETGQFF | TRBJ2-1 | - | - | TRBV28
TGCAGTGCTAGAGCCCCTAGCGGATCCTACAATGAGCAGTTCTTC | CSARAPSGSYNEQFF | TRBJ2-1 | many | TRBD2 | TRBV20-1
TGCAGTTCGTTTGCGGAGGCAGATACGCAGTATTTT | CSSFAEADTQYF | TRBJ2-3 | many | - | TRBV20-1
TGCAGTGCTAGGAGAGCCGACAGACCCTACGAGCAGTACTTC | CSARRADRPYEQYF | TRBJ2-7 | few | - | TRBV20-1
TGCAGTGCTTGGGACAGAGGATCCTCCTACGAGCAGTACTTC | CSAWDRGSSYEQYF | TRBJ2-7 | few | TRBD1 | TRBV20-1
TGTGTCAGCAAGGGACAGTCCTACGAGCAGTACTTC | CVSKGQSYEQYF | TRBJ2-7 | - | TRBD1 | TRBV2
TGCAGTGCTACACGGTACTCTAGCGGGAGGGCGTCGGAGACCCAGTACTTC | CSATRYSSGRASETQYF | TRBJ2-5 | once | TRBD2 | TRBV20-1
TGTGCCAGCATTCTCGGGAACTCTGGAAACACCATATATTTT | CASILGNSGNTIYF | TRBJ1-3 | few | - | TRBV6-5
TGTGCCAGCAGTTACTCGGGGCAGGGACTTCAAGAGACCCAGTACTTC | CASSYSGQGLQETQYF | TRBJ2-5 | few | - | TRBV6-6
TGTGCCAGCAGCCCGGGGGCGTCCACAGATACGCAGTATTTT | CASSPGASTDTQYF | TRBJ2-3 | many | - | TRBV12-3/TRBV12-4
TGTGCCAGCAGTGAACCGAAGGTAGCGGGAGGGGGAAACTACAATGAGCAGTTCTTC | CASSEPKVAGGGNYNEQFF | TRBJ2-1 | - | TRBD2 | TRBV2
TGTGCCAGCAGTAGGAGCGGGGGAATCGATGAGCAGTTCTTC | CASSRSGGIDEQFF | TRBJ2-1 | many | TRBD2 | TRBV12-3/TRBV12-4
TGTGCCAGCAGTGAACGTGGCCAGCCCCAGCATTTT | CASSERGQPQHF | TRBJ1-5 | many | - | TRBV12-3/TRBV12-4
TGCGCCAGCAGCCTTGGGCGCCTAGGTGATACCGGGGAGCTGTTTTTT | CASSLGRLGDTGELFF | TRBJ2-2 | few | - | TRBV4-1
TGCAGTGGTATCAGGACAGGTGGAAATCAGCCCCAGCATTTT | CSGIRTGGNQPQHF | TRBJ1-5 | - | TRBD1 | TRBV20-1
TGTGCCAGCAGTTTAGGGTCTAGCGGGAACAATGAGCAGTTCTTC | CASSLGSSGNNEQFF | TRBJ2-1 | many | TRBD2 | TRBV28
TGTGCCTGGAGTGAGGGACTCCAGAACACTGAAGCTTTCTTT | CAWSEGLQNTEAFF | TRBJ1-1 | many | - | TRBV30
TGTGCCAGCAGTTTTAAAGGGGTGTTTGGGGAGCAGTACTTC | CASSFKGVFGEQYF | TRBJ2-7 | - | - | TRBV27
TGTGCCAGCAGCCAAATCGGACAGGGGGCAGAGTATGAGCAGTTCTTC | CASSQIGQGAEYEQFF | TRBJ2-1 | many | TRBD1 | TRBV7-8
TGTGCCAGCAGTCGGGGACTAGCGGGAGGTAGGGAGACCCAGTACTTC | CASSRGLAGGRETQYF | TRBJ2-5 | few | TRBD2 | TRBV12-3/TRBV12-4
TGCAGTGCCGTAGCTGGCTACACCGGGGAGCTGTTTTTT | CSAVAGYTGELFF | TRBJ2-2 | few | - | TRBV20-1
TGTGCCACCAGCAGAGATGGGAGGGACTCCCCCTTTAAGTTTACTTATGAGCAGTTCTTC | CATSRDGRDSPFKFTYEQFF | TRBJ2-1 | - | TRBD2 | TRBV15
TGCAGTGCTGAAAGCGGGAGGGCCGTGGGAACCCAGTACTTC | CSAESGRAVGTQYF | TRBJ2-5 | many | TRBD2 | TRBV20-1
TGCGCCAGCATGGAAGCTGGGGCCAACGTCCTGACTTTC | CASMEAGANVLTF | TRBJ2-6 | - | - | TRBV5-1
TGCGCCAGCAGTGAGCTCGTCGGACAGGGCTCCTACGAGCAGTACTTC | CASSELVGQGSYEQYF | TRBJ2-7 | few | TRBD1 | TRBV10-1
TGCGCCAGCAGCCAAGTAAACGGGGAGCTGTTTTTT | CASSQVNGELFF | TRBJ2-2 | few | - | TRBV4-3
TGTGCCAGCAGCTTAGCGGCAGGCCACTCCTACAATGAGCAGTTCTTC | CASSLAAGHSYNEQFF | TRBJ2-1 | few | - | TRBV11-2
TGTGCCAGCAGCCCCAAGCCCCGCGGGGACCAAGAGACCCAGTACTTC | CASSPKPRGDQETQYF | TRBJ2-5 | - | - | TRBV7-3
TGTGCCTGGAAACTAGCGGAGGAGCTGTTTTTT | CAWKLAEELFF | TRBJ2-2 | - | TRBD2 | TRBV30